This note documents a single T cell receptor beta chain sequence. This specimen belongs to a study of blood T cell repertoires in COVID-19. On the study more broadly: COVID-19 samples from acute and convalescent phases originated in the United States, Italy and Spain.

Under the authors' procedure: Counts of nucleated cells, estimated from reference gene primer amplification, were obtained. Data came from immunoSEQ multiplex PCR; TCRdb stores just in-frame clones and leaves some out. Clonal size and the V and J genes are those of that table, whereas D and trimming came from the DNA. Among approximately 350,000 clones listed, around 91% were seen once. Germline V CDR1 and CDR2: WSHSY, SAAADI. V was cut by 0 bases and J by 1 base, with 6 bases left in between. This CDR3 is 14 amino acids long. The source material was peripheral blood. The J gene is TRBJ1-1, the V gene TRBV10-2; D gene ambiguous. This TCR was sampled from a woman aged 18 to 35 who had recovered from COVID-19. CDR3 sequence (DNA): TGCGCCAGCAGTGAGTCTAGAGCGAACACTGAAGCTTTCTTT. Residues: CASSESRANTEAFF.